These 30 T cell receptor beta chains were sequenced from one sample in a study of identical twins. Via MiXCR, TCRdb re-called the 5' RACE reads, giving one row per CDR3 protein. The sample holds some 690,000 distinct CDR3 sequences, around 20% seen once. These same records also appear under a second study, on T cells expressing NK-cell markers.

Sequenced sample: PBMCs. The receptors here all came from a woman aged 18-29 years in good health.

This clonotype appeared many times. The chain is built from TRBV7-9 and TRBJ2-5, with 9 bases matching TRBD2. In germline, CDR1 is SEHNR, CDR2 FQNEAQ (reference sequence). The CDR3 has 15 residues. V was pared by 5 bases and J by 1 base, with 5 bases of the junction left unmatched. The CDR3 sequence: CASSTQTSGQETQYF. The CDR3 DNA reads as TGTGCCAGCAGCACTCAGACTAGCGGCCAAGAGACCCAGTACTTC.

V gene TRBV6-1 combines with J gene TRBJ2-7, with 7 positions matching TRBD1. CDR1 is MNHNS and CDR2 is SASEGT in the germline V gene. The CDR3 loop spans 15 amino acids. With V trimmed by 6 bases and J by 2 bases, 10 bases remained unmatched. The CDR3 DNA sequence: TGTGCCAGCAGGGGAACCCGGGACAGAGCCTACGAGCAGTACTTC. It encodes CASRGTRDRAYEQYF.

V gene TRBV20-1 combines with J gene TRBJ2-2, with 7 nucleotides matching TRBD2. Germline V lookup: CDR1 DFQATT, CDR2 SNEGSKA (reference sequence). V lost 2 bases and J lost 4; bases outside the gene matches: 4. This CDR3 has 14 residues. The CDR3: CSARNSGSTGELFF. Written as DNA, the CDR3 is TGCAGTGCTAGAAATAGCGGGTCCACCGGGGAGCTGTTTTTT.

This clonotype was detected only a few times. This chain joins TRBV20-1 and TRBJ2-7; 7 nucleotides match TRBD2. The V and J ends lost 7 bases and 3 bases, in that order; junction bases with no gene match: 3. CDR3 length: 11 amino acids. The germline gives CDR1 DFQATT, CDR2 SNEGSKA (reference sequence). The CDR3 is CSGGSLYEQYF. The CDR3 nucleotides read TGCAGTGGCGGGAGTCTCTACGAGCAGTACTTC.

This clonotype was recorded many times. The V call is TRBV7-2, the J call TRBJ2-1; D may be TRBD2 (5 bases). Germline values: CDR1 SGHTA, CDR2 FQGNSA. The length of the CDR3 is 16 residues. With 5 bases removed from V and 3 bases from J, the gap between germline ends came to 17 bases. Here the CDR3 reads CASSSEGVRVYNEQFF. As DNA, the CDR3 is TGTGCCAGCAGCAGCGAGGGTGTTCGTGTCTACAATGAGCAGTTCTTC.

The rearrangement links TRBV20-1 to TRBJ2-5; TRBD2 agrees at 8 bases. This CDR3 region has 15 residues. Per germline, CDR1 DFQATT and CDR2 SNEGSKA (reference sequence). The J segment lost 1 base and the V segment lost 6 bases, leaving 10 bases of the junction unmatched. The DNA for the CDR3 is TGCAGTGCCCTGACTAGCGCCGACTTCCAAGAGACCCAGTACTTC. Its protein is CSALTSADFQETQYF.

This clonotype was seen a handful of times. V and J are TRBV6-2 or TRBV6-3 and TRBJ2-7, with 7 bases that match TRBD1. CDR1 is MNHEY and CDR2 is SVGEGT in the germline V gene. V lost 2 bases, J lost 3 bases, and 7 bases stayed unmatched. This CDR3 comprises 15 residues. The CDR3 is CASSYAGTEYYEQYF. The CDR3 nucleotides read TGTGCCAGCAGTTACGCCGGGACAGAGTACTACGAGCAGTACTTC.

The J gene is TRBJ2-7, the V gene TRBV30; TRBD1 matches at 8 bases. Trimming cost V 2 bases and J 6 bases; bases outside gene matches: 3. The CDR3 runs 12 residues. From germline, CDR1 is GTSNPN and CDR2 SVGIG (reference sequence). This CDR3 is CAWSYDRGEQYF. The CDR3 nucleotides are TGTGCCTGGAGTTACGACAGGGGCGAGCAGTACTTC.

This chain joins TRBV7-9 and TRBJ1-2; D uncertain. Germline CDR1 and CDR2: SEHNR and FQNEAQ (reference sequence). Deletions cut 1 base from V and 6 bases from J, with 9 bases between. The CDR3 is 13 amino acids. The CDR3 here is CASSLDLGDGYTF. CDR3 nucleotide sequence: TGTGCCAGCAGCTTAGATCTTGGGGATGGCTACACCTTC.

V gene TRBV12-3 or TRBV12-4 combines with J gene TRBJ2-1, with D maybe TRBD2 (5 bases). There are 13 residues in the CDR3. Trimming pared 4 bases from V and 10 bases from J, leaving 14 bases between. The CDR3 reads CASSSTHTGEQFF. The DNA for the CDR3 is TGTGCCAGCAGTTCGACTCATACGGGGGAGCAGTTCTTC.

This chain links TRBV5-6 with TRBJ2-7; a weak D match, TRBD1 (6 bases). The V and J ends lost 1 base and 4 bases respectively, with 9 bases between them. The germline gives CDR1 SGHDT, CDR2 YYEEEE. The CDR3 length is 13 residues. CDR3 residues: CASSLYRAYEQYF. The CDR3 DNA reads TGTGCCAGCAGCTTGTACAGGGCTTACGAGCAGTACTTC. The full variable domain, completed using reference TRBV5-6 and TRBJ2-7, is DAGVTQSPTHLIKTRGQQVTLRCSPKSGHDTVSWYQQALGQGPQFIFQYYEEEERQRGNFPDRFSGHQFPNYSSELNVNALLLGDSALYLCASSLYRAYEQYFGPGTRLTVT.

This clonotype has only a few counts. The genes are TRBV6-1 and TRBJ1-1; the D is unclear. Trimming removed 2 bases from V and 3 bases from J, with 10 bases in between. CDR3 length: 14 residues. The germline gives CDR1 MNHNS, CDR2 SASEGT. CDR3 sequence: CASSEFSGDTEAFF. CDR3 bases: TGTGCCAGCAGTGAATTCTCCGGGGACACTGAAGCTTTCTTT.

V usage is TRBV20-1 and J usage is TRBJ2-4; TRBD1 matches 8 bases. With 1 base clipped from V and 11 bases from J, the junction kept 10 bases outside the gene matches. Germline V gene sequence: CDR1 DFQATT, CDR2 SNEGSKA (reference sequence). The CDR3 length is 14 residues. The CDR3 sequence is CSARANGQGGLQYF. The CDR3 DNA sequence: TGCAGTGCTAGAGCCAACGGACAGGGAGGACTTCAGTACTTC.

The CDR3 DNA follows: TGCAGCGTTGAAGGCAGTGGATTATACGAGCAGTACTTC. Translated, it gives CSVEGSGLYEQYF. This rearrangement joins TRBV29-1 to TRBJ2-7; the D is unclear. The V gene lost 1 base and the J gene lost 4 bases, with 11 bases spanning the gap. The CDR3 extends over 13 amino acids. CDR1 and CDR2 from the germline V gene are SQVTM and ANQGSEA.

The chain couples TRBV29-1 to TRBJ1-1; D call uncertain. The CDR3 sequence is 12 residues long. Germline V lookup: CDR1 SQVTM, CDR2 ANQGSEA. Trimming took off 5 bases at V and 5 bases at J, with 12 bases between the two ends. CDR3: CSVTYIGTEAFF. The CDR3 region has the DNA TGCAGCGTTACCTATATAGGGACTGAAGCTTTCTTT. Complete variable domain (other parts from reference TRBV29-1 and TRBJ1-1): SAVISQKPSRDICQRGTSLTIQCQVDSQVTMMFWYRQQPGQSLTLIATANQGSEATYESGFVIDKFPISRPNLTFSTLTVSNMSPEDSSIYLCSVTYIGTEAFFGQGTRLTVV.

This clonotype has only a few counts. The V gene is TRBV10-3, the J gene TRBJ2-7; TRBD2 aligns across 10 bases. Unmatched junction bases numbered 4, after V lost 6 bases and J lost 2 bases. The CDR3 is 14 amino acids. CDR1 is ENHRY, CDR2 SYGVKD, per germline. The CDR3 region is CAIREREGPYEQYF. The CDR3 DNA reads TGTGCCATCAGAGAGCGGGAGGGCCCCTACGAGCAGTACTTC.

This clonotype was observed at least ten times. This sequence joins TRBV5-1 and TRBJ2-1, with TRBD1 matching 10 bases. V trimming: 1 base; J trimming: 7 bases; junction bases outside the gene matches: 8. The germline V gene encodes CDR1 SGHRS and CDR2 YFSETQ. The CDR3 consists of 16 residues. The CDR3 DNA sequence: TGCGCCAGCAGCTTGATTTTAGGGACAGGGGTGAATGAGCAGTTCTTC. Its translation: CASSLILGTGVNEQFF. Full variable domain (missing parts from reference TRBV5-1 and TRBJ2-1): KAGVTQTPRYLIKTRGQQVTLSCSPISGHRSVSWYQQTPGQGLQFLFEYFSETQRNKGNFPGRFSGRQFSNSRSEMNVSTLELGDSALYLCASSLILGTGVNEQFFGPGTRLTVL.

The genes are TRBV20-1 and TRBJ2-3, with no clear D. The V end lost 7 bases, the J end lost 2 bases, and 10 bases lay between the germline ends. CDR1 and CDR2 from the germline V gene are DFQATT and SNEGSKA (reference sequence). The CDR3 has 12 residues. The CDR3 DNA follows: TGCAGTGTCGCCCTTTTCACAGATACGCAGTATTTT. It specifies CSVALFTDTQYF.

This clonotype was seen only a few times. CDR3 loop: CSARYTSGRAGEQFF. The CDR3 DNA reads as TGCAGTGCTAGATACACTAGCGGGAGGGCTGGTGAGCAGTTCTTC. This chain connects TRBV20-1 to TRBJ2-1, with TRBD2 matching 13 bases. Trimming took 2 bases from V and 9 from J; bases not matched to a gene: 7. This CDR3 is 15 amino acids long. Germline V gene sequence: CDR1 DFQATT, CDR2 SNEGSKA (reference sequence).

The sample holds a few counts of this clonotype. The CDR3 DNA follows: TGTGCCAGCAGGCAGGGTAACGTCTTAAATGGCTACACCTTC. This translates into CASRQGNVLNGYTF. V is TRBV27 and J is TRBJ1-2, with D tentatively TRBD1 (5 bases). The CDR3 sequence is 14 residues long. The ends were cut back, 6 bases at V and 6 bases at J, with 17 bases in the middle. Germline loops: CDR1 MNHEY, CDR2 SMNVEV (reference sequence).

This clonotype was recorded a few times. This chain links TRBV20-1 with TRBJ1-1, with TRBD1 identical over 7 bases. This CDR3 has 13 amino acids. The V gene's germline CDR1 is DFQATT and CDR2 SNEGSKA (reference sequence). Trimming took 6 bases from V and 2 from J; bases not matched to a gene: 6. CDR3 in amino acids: CSAPGQSNTEAFF. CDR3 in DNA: TGCAGTGCCCCGGGACAGAGTAACACTGAAGCTTTCTTT.

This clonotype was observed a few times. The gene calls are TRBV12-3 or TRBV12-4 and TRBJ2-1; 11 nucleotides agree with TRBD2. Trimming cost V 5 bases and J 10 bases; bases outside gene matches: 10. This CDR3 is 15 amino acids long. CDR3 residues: CASSRTSGWVGEQFF. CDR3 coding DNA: TGTGCCAGCAGTCGGACTAGCGGGTGGGTCGGGGAGCAGTTCTTC.

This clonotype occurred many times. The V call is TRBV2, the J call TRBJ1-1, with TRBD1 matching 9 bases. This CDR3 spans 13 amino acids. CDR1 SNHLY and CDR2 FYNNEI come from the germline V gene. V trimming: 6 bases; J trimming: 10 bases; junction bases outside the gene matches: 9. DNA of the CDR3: TGTGCCAGCAGGAGCGGGACAGGGTCGAGAGCTTTCTTT. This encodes CASRSGTGSRAFF.

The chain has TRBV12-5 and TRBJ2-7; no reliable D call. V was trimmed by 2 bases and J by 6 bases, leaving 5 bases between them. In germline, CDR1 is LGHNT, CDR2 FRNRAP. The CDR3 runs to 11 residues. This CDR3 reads CASGLFREQYF. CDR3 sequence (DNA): TGTGCTAGTGGTTTGTTCCGCGAGCAGTACTTC.

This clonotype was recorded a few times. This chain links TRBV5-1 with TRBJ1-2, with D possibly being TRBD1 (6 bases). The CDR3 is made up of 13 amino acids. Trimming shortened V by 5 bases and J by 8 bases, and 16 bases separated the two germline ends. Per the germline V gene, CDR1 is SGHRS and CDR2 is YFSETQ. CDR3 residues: CASRSAGVQGYTF. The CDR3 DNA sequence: TGCGCCAGCAGATCAGCAGGGGTGCAAGGCTACACCTTC.

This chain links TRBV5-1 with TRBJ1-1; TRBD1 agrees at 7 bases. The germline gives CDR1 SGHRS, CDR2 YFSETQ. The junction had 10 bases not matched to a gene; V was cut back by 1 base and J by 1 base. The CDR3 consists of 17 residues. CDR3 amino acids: CASSLRGGGGWNTEAFF. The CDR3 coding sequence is TGCGCCAGCAGCTTGAGAGGGGGAGGGGGCTGGAACACTGAAGCTTTCTTT.

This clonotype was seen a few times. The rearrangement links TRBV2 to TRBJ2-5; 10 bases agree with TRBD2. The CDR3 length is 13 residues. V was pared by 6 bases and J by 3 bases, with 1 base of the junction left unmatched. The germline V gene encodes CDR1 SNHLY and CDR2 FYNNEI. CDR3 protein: CASSGLAEETQYF. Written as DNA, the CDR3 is TGTGCCAGCAGCGGACTAGCGGAAGAGACCCAGTACTTC.

Here the CDR3 DNA reads TGTGCCTGGAATGTGCTGCGGAACACTGAAGCTTTCTTT. This gives the protein CAWNVLRNTEAFF. The gene calls are TRBV30 and TRBJ1-1; D gene ambiguous. Germline V gene sequence: CDR1 GTSNPN, CDR2 SVGIG (reference sequence). The CDR3 is 13 residues long. V was pared by 4 bases and J by 1 base, with 10 bases between. Variable domain in full (rest from reference TRBV30 and TRBJ1-1): SQTIHQWPATLVQPVGSPLSLECTVEGTSNPNLYWYRQAAGRGLQLLFYSVGIGQISSEVPQNLSASRPQDRQFILSSKKLLLSDSGFYLCAWNVLRNTEAFFGQGTRLTVV.

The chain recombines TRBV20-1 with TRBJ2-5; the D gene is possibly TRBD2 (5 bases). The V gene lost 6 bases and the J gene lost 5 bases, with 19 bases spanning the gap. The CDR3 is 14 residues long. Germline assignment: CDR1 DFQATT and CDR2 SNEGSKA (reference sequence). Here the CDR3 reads CSAPTKRIAETQYF. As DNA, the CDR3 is TGCAGTGCCCCCACCAAGCGGATCGCGGAGACCCAGTACTTC.

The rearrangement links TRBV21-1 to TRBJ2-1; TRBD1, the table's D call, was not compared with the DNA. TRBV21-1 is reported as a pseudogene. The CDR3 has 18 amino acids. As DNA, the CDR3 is TGTGCCAGCAGCAAAGGACAGGGGGCGCCGACTTTTTACAATGAGCAGTTCTTC. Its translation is CASSKGQGAPTFYNEQFF.